The rows below give T cell receptor beta chains drawn from one sample of a study of regulatory T cells in long-lasting Graves disease. MiXCR was run by TCRdb on the multiplex PCR reads, yielding one entry per CDR3 protein. The sample includes 500,000 to 800,000 distinct CDR3 sequences, approximately 31% of them seen just once. This material consisted of peripheral blood mononuclear cells (PBMCs), taken when the disease was refractory, from a patient treated with antithyroid drugs. The receptors were sampled from a female donor with Graves disease. Each CDR3 is given with its conserved first and last residue. The D gene is left open where the match is weak. Expanded clones are given a class, and other clones once, few, many or no size at all.

V gene: TRBV12-3/TRBV12-4
D gene: -
clone size: many
CDR3 length: 13
J gene: TRBJ1-1
CDR3 DNA: TGTGCCAGCAGTTTAAGTTCGCACACTGAAGCTTTCTTT
CDR3 protein: CASSLSSHTEAFF

V gene: TRBV3-1
D gene: -
clone size: few
CDR3 length: 14
J gene: TRBJ2-5
CDR3 DNA: TGTGCCAGCAGCCCACATGGCATCCAAGAGACCCAGTACTTC
CDR3 protein: CASSPHGIQETQYF

V gene: TRBV2
D gene: -
clone size: few
CDR3 length: 15
J gene: TRBJ1-4
CDR3 DNA: TGTGCCAGCGGCGCCCTGGGGGGGGCAAATGAAAAACTGTTTTTT
CDR3 protein: CASGALGGANEKLFF

V gene: TRBV19
D gene: -
clone size: few
CDR3 length: 15
J gene: TRBJ1-5
CDR3 DNA: TGTGCCAGTAGTATTAACGGGGATAGCAATCAGCCCCAGCATTTT
CDR3 protein: CASSINGDSNQPQHF

V gene: TRBV28
D gene: -
clone size: many
CDR3 length: 13
J gene: TRBJ1-5
CDR3 DNA: TGTGGGTCGGGGCGCGGGTCAAGTCAGCCCCAGCATTTT
CDR3 protein: CGSGRGSSQPQHF

V gene: TRBV7-2
D gene: TRBD2
clone size: many
CDR3 length: 16
J gene: TRBJ2-5
CDR3 DNA: TGTGCCAGCAGCTCCCTTGGAGCGGGAGGGGTAGAGACCCAGTACTTC
CDR3 protein: CASSSLGAGGVETQYF

V gene: TRBV6-6
D gene: -
clone size: -
CDR3 length: 17
J gene: TRBJ1-3
CDR3 DNA: TGTGCCAGCAGTTACTCGAGGCCAGTCCACTCTGGAAACACCATATACTTT
CDR3 protein: CASSYSRPVHSGNTIYF

V gene: TRBV7-9
D gene: TRBD1
clone size: few
CDR3 length: 14
J gene: TRBJ2-7
CDR3 DNA: TGTGCCAGCAGCGCGGACAGGGAAATTTACGAGCAGTACTTC
CDR3 protein: CASSADREIYEQYF

V gene: TRBV28
D gene: TRBD1
clone size: many
CDR3 length: 17
J gene: TRBJ1-1
CDR3 DNA: TGTGCCAGCAACCGACAGGGGCGGAGAGTTACGAACACTGAAGCTTTCTTT
CDR3 protein: CASNRQGRRVTNTEAFF

V gene: TRBV20-1
D gene: TRBD2
clone size: many
CDR3 length: 15
J gene: TRBJ2-5
CDR3 DNA: TGCAGTGCTAGTGGAGCCCAGGGAGGGCAAGAGACCCAGTACTTC
CDR3 protein: CSASGAQGGQETQYF

V gene: TRBV19
D gene: TRBD2
clone size: many
CDR3 length: 13
J gene: TRBJ2-7
CDR3 DNA: TGTGCCAGCAGTGGACTAGCGGGGGGGGAGCAGTACTTC
CDR3 protein: CASSGLAGGEQYF

V gene: TRBV27
D gene: -
clone size: many
CDR3 length: 14
J gene: TRBJ1-5
CDR3 DNA: TGTGCCAGCAGCCAGGGTGGGGGCAATCAGCCCCAGCATTTT
CDR3 protein: CASSQGGGNQPQHF

V gene: TRBV18
D gene: TRBD1
clone size: -
CDR3 length: 14
J gene: TRBJ1-1
CDR3 DNA: TGTGCCAGTCTAAGTGGGACAGGCAACTCAGAAGCTTTCTTT
CDR3 protein: CASLSGTGNSEAFF

V gene: TRBV6-2/TRBV6-3
D gene: TRBD2
clone size: -
CDR3 length: 15
J gene: TRBJ2-7
CDR3 DNA: TGTGCCAGCAGTTACGGACTAGCGCTGTCCTACGAGCAGTACTTC
CDR3 protein: CASSYGLALSYEQYF

V gene: TRBV10-3
D gene: -
clone size: -
CDR3 length: 16
J gene: TRBJ2-5
CDR3 DNA: TGTGCCATCAGTGCCCAGCGAGGGGGGCCCCAAGAGACCCAGTACTTC
CDR3 protein: CAISAQRGGPQETQYF

V gene: TRBV7-2
D gene: -
clone size: few
CDR3 length: 15
J gene: TRBJ1-3
CDR3 DNA: TGCGCCAGCAGCTTGGTCCAGGGAGCTGGAAACACCATATATTTT
CDR3 protein: CASSLVQGAGNTIYF

V gene: TRBV3-1
D gene: -
clone size: -
CDR3 length: 11
J gene: TRBJ2-4
CDR3 DNA: TGTGCCAGCAGCCAAGGAGGGGCCGAGTACTTC
CDR3 protein: CASSQGGAEYF

V gene: TRBV10-3
D gene: TRBD1
clone size: many
CDR3 length: 15
J gene: TRBJ1-6
CDR3 DNA: TGTGCCATCAGTGATCCTGGACAGGGCGGATCACCCCTCCACTTT
CDR3 protein: CAISDPGQGGSPLHF

V gene: TRBV28
D gene: -
clone size: -
CDR3 length: 16
J gene: TRBJ2-5
CDR3 DNA: TGTGCCAGCAGTTTGGGCCAGCAGGGGTCCCAAGAGACCCAGTACTTC
CDR3 protein: CASSLGQQGSQETQYF

V gene: TRBV4-2
D gene: TRBD2
clone size: -
CDR3 length: 17
J gene: TRBJ2-1
CDR3 DNA: TGTGCCAGCAGCCAAGATGGGACTAGCGGGTATTACAATGAGCAGTTCTTC
CDR3 protein: CASSQDGTSGYYNEQFF

V gene: TRBV6-2/TRBV6-3
D gene: -
clone size: -
CDR3 length: 15
J gene: TRBJ1-5
CDR3 DNA: TGTGCCAGCAGCGAAGGGACAAGTCGCAATCAGCCCCAGCATTTT
CDR3 protein: CASSEGTSRNQPQHF

V gene: TRBV5-1
D gene: -
clone size: -
CDR3 length: 14
J gene: TRBJ1-5
CDR3 DNA: TGCGCCAGCAGCTTGGATGCGGTAAATCAGCCCCAGCATTTT
CDR3 protein: CASSLDAVNQPQHF

V gene: TRBV6-5
D gene: TRBD1
clone size: -
CDR3 length: 15
J gene: TRBJ1-6
CDR3 DNA: TGTGCCAGCAGTTACGAGGGGGCCTATGGTTCACCCCTCCACTTT
CDR3 protein: CASSYEGAYGSPLHF

V gene: TRBV12-3/TRBV12-4
D gene: -
clone size: many
CDR3 length: 16
J gene: TRBJ2-7
CDR3 DNA: TGTGCCAGCAAAGGGTCGGGAGAGGAGGGAGGCTACGAGCAGTACTTC
CDR3 protein: CASKGSGEEGGYEQYF

V gene: TRBV14
D gene: -
clone size: -
CDR3 length: 16
J gene: TRBJ1-1
CDR3 DNA: TGTGCCAGCAGCCCGGGGACAAAGGGGCGGAACACTGAAGCTTTCTTT
CDR3 protein: CASSPGTKGRNTEAFF

V gene: TRBV29-1
D gene: -
clone size: -
CDR3 length: 13
J gene: TRBJ1-2
CDR3 DNA: TGCAGCGTTGGAAGGCCTCCCAACTATGGCTACACCTTC
CDR3 protein: CSVGRPPNYGYTF

V gene: TRBV12-3/TRBV12-4
D gene: -
clone size: many
CDR3 length: 16
J gene: TRBJ1-4
CDR3 DNA: TGTGCCAGCAGTTCTTTAGCGGGGGCAACTAATGAAAAACTGTTTTTT
CDR3 protein: CASSSLAGATNEKLFF

V gene: TRBV29-1
D gene: TRBD1
clone size: -
CDR3 length: 15
J gene: TRBJ1-4
CDR3 DNA: TGCAGCGTTGCCACAGGGGCTGTGCCACCCGGAAAACTGTTTTTT
CDR3 protein: CSVATGAVPPGKLFF

V gene: TRBV12-3/TRBV12-4
D gene: TRBD1
clone size: -
CDR3 length: 16
J gene: TRBJ1-6
CDR3 DNA: TGTGCCAGCAGTTCAGGGACAGGGGGCGGAAATTCACCCCTCCACTTT
CDR3 protein: CASSSGTGGGNSPLHF

V gene: TRBV29-1
D gene: -
clone size: few
CDR3 length: 12
J gene: TRBJ2-5
CDR3 DNA: TGCAGCGTTGTCGTCAGCGATTGGACCCAGTACTTC
CDR3 protein: CSVVVSDWTQYF

V gene: TRBV28
D gene: TRBD1
clone size: many
CDR3 length: 14
J gene: TRBJ1-1
CDR3 DNA: TGTGCCAGCAGCTTCAACCCTGACAGGGCGGGAGCTTTCTTT
CDR3 protein: CASSFNPDRAGAFF

V gene: TRBV29-1
D gene: -
clone size: -
CDR3 length: 13
J gene: TRBJ1-1
CDR3 DNA: TGCAGCGTTGAAGATTTGGCGATGACTGAAGCTTTCTTT
CDR3 protein: CSVEDLAMTEAFF

V gene: TRBV5-1
D gene: -
clone size: -
CDR3 length: 13
J gene: TRBJ1-2
CDR3 DNA: TGCGCCAGCAGCGATACCTGGGAGGGTGGCTACACCTTC
CDR3 protein: CASSDTWEGGYTF

V gene: TRBV30
D gene: -
clone size: -
CDR3 length: 14
J gene: TRBJ2-2
CDR3 DNA: TGTGCCTGGAGTGGGACTCTAGTGGCCGGGGAGCTGTTTTTT
CDR3 protein: CAWSGTLVAGELFF

V gene: TRBV19
D gene: TRBD1
clone size: -
CDR3 length: 17
J gene: TRBJ1-2
CDR3 DNA: TGTGCCAGTAGTAGATGGGACAGGGGTCCCTCTCACTATGGCTACACCTTC
CDR3 protein: CASSRWDRGPSHYGYTF

V gene: TRBV10-3
D gene: TRBD1
clone size: -
CDR3 length: 14
J gene: TRBJ2-2
CDR3 DNA: TGTGCCATCGGAACAGGGGGGAACACCGGGGAGCTGTTTTTT
CDR3 protein: CAIGTGGNTGELFF

V gene: TRBV6-2/TRBV6-3
D gene: -
clone size: -
CDR3 length: 11
J gene: TRBJ2-7
CDR3 DNA: TGTGCCAGCTCGAGGCAAGGGGAGCAGCACTTC
CDR3 protein: CASSRQGEQHF

V gene: TRBV12-3/TRBV12-4
D gene: -
clone size: once
CDR3 length: 17
J gene: TRBJ2-2
CDR3 DNA: TGTGCCAGCAGTTTACGTTGGACAGTGGGGGACACCGGGGAGCTGTTTTTT
CDR3 protein: CASSLRWTVGDTGELFF

V gene: TRBV25-1
D gene: TRBD2
clone size: -
CDR3 length: 16
J gene: TRBJ2-2
CDR3 DNA: TGTGCCAGCAGTGTGACTAGCGGGAGAAACACCGGGGAGCTGTTTTTT
CDR3 protein: CASSVTSGRNTGELFF

V gene: TRBV11-2
D gene: -
clone size: few
CDR3 length: 16
J gene: TRBJ1-2
CDR3 DNA: TGTGCCAGCAGCTTAGATGCGGCAGGTTGGAACTATGGCTACACCTTC
CDR3 protein: CASSLDAAGWNYGYTF

V gene: TRBV20-1
D gene: -
clone size: many
CDR3 length: 14
J gene: TRBJ1-2
CDR3 DNA: TGCAGTGCTCTCACGAAGGGGGCTAACTATGGCTACACCTTC
CDR3 protein: CSALTKGANYGYTF

V gene: TRBV3-1
D gene: TRBD2
clone size: -
CDR3 length: 16
J gene: TRBJ2-7
CDR3 DNA: TGTGCCAGCAGCCAAGGACTAGCGGGAGGTTCCTACGAGCAGTACTTC
CDR3 protein: CASSQGLAGGSYEQYF

V gene: TRBV2
D gene: -
clone size: -
CDR3 length: 13
J gene: TRBJ1-2
CDR3 DNA: TGTGCCAGCAGTCAGGGGCTGGGCTATGGCTACACCTTC
CDR3 protein: CASSQGLGYGYTF

V gene: TRBV7-3
D gene: -
clone size: few
CDR3 length: 12
J gene: TRBJ2-7
CDR3 DNA: TGTGCCAGCAGCCCCTTTTGTCACGAGCAGTACTTC
CDR3 protein: CASSPFCHEQYF